These 2 T cell receptor beta chains were all obtained from the same sample, sequenced in a study of shared clonotypes between healthy human individuals. Sequencing used immunoSEQ multiplex PCR; TCRdb keeps in-frame clones, though not all of them. The repertoire has 550,000 to 800,000 clones, roughly 91% of them found once; the top ten carry less than 40%. Specimen: memory CD8+ T cells from PBMCs. Stated subset: CD45RO+ cells pooled with CCR7-negative TemRA cells. The receptors were sampled from a man younger than 35 in good health. Some clones in this sample may be carry-over from other donors' samples.

The J gene is TRBJ2-1, the V gene TRBV4-2; TRBD2 is a possible D gene (6 bases). The germline gives CDR1 LGHNA, CDR2 YNFKEQ. Trimming cost V 0 bases and J 2 bases, with 20 bases left between them. This CDR3 is built from 19 residues. In nucleotides, the CDR3 is TGTGCCAGCAGCCAAGATCATCTTTTGGCTAGCGAAGCCTACAATGAGCAGTTCTTC. Its translation is CASSQDHLLASEAYNEQFF.

This clone was found a few times. The V call is TRBV27, the J call TRBJ1-1; 7 bases are a match to TRBD1. Germline loops: CDR1 MNHEY, CDR2 SMNVEV (reference sequence). The CDR3 runs to 13 residues. After removal of 2 bases from V and 7 bases from J, the junction contained 4 bases not matched to a gene. The CDR3 nucleotides are TGTGCCAGCAGTTTACTAGGACAGGATGAAGCTTTCTTT. This gives the protein CASSLLGQDEAFF.